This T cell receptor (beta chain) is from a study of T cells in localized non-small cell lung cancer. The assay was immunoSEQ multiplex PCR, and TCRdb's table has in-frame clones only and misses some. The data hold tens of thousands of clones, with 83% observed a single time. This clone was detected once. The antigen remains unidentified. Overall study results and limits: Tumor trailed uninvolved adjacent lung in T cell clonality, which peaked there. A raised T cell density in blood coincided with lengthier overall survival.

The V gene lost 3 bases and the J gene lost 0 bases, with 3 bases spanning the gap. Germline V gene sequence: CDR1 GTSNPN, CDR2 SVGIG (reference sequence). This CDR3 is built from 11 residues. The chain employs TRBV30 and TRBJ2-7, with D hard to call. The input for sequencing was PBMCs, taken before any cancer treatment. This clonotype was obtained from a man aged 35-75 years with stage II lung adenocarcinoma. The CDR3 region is CAWRGSYEQYF. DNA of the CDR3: TGTGCCTGGAGAGGCTCCTACGAGCAGTACTTC.